This T cell receptor (beta chain) was retrieved from a study of OX40 agonist ivuxolimab in advanced cancers. At the level of the study: Patients in dose escalation had liver, melanoma, kidney or head and neck cancers.

The germline CDR1 and CDR2 sequences are SNHLY and FYNNEI. This CDR3 has 15 amino acids. V shed 3 bases, J shed 6 bases, and the junction held 7 bases outside the gene matches. The data were produced by immunoSEQ multiplex PCR, yet TCRdb's version contains in-frame clones alone and is incomplete. The sample gives about 83,000 clones, 84% of which show up once; under 8% is in the top ten. The sequenced sample was CD4+ or CD8+ T cells sorted from blood, obtained in a trial of the OX40 agonist ivuxolimab. The clonotype was recovered from an adult with an advanced solid tumor such as melanoma, head and neck, liver or kidney cancer. The genes are TRBV2 and TRBJ2-1, with 8 bases aligning to TRBD2. The CDR3 loop reads CASSDSGRTFNEQFF. DNA for the CDR3: TGTGCCAGCAGTGACAGCGGGAGAACCTTCAATGAGCAGTTCTTC.